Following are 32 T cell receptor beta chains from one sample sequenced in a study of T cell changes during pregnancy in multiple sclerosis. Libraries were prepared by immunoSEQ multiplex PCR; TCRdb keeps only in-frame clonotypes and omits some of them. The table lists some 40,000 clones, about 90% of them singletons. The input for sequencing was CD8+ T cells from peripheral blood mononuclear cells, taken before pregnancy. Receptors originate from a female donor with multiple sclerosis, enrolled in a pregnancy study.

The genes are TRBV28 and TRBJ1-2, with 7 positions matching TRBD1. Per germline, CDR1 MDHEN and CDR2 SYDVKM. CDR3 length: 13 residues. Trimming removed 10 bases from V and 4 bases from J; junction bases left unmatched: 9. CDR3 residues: CATLTGAGYGYTF. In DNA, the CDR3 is TGTGCCACCTTAACAGGGGCTGGCTATGGCTACACCTTC.

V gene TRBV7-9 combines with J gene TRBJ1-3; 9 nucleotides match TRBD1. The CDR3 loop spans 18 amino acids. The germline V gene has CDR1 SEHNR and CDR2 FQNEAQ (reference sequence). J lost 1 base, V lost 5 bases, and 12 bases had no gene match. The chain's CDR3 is CASSIRQGDLFSGNTIYF. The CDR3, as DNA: TGTGCCAGCAGCATCAGACAGGGGGACCTTTTTTCTGGAAACACCATATATTTT.

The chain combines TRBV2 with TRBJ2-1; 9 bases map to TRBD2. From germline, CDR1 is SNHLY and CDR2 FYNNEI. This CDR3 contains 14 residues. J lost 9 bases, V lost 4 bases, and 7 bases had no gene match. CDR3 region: CASSVGGRAGEQFF. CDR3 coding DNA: TGTGCCAGCAGTGTGGGCGGGAGGGCGGGTGAGCAGTTCTTC.

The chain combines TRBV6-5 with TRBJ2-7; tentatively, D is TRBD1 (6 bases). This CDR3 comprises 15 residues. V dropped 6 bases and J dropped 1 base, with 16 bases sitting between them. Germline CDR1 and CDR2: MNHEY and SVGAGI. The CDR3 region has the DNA TGTGCCAGCAGACCCGGACAGTGGGAGTCCTACGAGCAGTACTTC. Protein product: CASRPGQWESYEQYF.

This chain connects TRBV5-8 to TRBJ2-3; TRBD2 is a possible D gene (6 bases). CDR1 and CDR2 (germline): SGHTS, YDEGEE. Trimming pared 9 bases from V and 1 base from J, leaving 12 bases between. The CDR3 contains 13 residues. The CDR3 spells CAIGGGGTDTQYF. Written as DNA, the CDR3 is TGTGCCATTGGTGGCGGGGGCACAGATACGCAGTATTTT.

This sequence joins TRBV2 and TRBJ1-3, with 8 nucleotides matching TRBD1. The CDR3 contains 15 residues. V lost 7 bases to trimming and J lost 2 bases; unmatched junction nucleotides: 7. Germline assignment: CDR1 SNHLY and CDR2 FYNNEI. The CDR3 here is CASTLDRGAGNTIYF. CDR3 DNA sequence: TGTGCCAGCACGCTCGACAGGGGCGCTGGAAACACCATATATTTT.

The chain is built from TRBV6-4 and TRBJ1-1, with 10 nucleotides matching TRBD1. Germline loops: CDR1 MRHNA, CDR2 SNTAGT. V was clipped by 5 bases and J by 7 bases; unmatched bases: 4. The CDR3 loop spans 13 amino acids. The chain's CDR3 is CASSPTGGDEAFF. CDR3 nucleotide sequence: TGTGCCAGCAGTCCGACAGGGGGCGATGAAGCTTTCTTT.

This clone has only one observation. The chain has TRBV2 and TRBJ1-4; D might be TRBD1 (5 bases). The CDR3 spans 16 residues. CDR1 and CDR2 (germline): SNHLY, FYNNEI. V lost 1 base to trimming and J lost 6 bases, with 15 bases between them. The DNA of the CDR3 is TGTGCCAGCAGTGAAGGGCCAGGGTGGCAGGATGAAAAACTGTTTTTT. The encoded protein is CASSEGPGWQDEKLFF.

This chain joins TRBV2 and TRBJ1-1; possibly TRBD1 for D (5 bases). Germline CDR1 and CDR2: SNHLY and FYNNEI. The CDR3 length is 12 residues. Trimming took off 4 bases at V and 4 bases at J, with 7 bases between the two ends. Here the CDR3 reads CASSAGFTEAFF. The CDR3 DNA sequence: TGTGCCAGCAGTGCAGGGTTCACTGAAGCTTTCTTT.

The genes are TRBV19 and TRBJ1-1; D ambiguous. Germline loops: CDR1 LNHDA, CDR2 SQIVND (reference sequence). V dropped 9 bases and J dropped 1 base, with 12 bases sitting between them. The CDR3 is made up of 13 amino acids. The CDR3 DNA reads TGTGCCAGCGAGCGGAAGGGGAACACTGAAGCTTTCTTT. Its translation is CASERKGNTEAFF.

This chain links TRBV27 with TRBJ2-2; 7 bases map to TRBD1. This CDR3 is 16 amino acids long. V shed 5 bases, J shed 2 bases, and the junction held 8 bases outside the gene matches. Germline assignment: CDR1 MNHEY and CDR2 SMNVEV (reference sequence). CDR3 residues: CASSPGQVINTGELFF. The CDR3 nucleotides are TGTGCCAGCAGTCCCGGACAGGTCATAAACACCGGGGAGCTGTTTTTT.

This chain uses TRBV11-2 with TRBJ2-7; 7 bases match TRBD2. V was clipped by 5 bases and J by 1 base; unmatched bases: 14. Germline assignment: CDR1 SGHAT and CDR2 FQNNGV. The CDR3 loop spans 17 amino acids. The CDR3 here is CASSAILTSYNSYEQYF. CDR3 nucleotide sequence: TGTGCCAGCAGCGCCATTCTGACTAGCTATAATTCCTACGAGCAGTACTTC.

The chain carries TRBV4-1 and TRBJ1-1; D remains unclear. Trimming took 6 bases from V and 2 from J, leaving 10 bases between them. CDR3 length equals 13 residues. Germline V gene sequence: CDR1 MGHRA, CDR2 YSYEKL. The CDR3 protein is CASRLTGNTEAFF. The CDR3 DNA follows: TGCGCCAGCAGACTGACGGGAAACACTGAAGCTTTCTTT.

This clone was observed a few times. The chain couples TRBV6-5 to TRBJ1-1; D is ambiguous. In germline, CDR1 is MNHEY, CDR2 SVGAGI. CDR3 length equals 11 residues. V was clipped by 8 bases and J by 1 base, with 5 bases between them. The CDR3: CASPGNTEAFF. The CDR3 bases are TGTGCCAGCCCAGGGAACACTGAAGCTTTCTTT.

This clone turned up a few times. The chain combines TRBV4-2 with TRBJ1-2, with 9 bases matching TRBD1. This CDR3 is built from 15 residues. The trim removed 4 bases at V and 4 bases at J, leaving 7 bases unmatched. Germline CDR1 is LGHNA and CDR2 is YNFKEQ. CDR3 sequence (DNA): TGTGCCAGCAGCCTAAATCGACAGGGGGGCTATGGCTACACCTTC. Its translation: CASSLNRQGGYGYTF.

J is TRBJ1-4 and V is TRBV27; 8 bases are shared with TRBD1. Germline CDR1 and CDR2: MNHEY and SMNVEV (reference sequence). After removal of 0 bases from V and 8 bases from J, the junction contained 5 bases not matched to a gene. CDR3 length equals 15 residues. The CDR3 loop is CASSLSRTGPEKLFF. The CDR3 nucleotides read TGTGCCAGCAGTTTATCGAGGACAGGGCCCGAAAAACTGTTTTTT. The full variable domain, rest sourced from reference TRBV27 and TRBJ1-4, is EAQVTQNPRYLITVTGKKLTVTCSQNMNHEYMSWYRQDPGLGLRQIYYSMNVEVTDKGDVPEGYKVSRKEKRNFPLILESPSPNQTSLYFCASSLSRTGPEKLFFGSGTQLSVL.

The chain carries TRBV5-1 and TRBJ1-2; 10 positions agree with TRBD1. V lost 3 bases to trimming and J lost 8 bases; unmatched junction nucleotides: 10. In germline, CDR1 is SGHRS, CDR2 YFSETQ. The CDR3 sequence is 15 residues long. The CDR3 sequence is CASSSRGQGIEGYTF. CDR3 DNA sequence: TGCGCCAGCAGCTCTAGGGGACAGGGGATAGAGGGCTACACCTTC.

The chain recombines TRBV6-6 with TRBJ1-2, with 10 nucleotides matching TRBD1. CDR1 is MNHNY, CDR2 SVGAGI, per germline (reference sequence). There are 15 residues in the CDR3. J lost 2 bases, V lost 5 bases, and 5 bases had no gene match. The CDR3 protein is CASSQPGQGNYGYTF. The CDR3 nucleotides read TGTGCCAGCAGTCAGCCGGGACAGGGGAACTATGGCTACACCTTC.

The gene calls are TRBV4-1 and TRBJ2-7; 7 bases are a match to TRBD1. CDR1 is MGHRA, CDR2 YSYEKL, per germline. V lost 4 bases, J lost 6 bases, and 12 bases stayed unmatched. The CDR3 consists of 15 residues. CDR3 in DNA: TGCGCCAGCAGCCCCCGAAGGGACAGAATTTTCGAGCAGTACTTC. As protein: CASSPRRDRIFEQYF.

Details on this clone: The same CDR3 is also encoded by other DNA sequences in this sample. CDR3 bases: TGTGCCAGCAGTTTACGGGGGTACGAGCAGTACTTC. It yields the protein CASSLRGYEQYF. The chain employs TRBV28 and TRBJ2-7, with D maybe TRBD2 (6 bases). Trimming shortened V by 2 bases and J by 4 bases, and 6 bases separated the two germline ends. The CDR3 consists of 12 residues. In germline, CDR1 is MDHEN, CDR2 SYDVKM.

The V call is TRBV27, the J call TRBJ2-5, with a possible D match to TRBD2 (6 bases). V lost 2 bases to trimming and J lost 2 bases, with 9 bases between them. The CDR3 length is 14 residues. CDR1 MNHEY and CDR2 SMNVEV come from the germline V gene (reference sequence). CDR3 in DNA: TGTGCCAGCAGTTTAGCGGGGTGGCAAGAGACCCAGTACTTC. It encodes CASSLAGWQETQYF.

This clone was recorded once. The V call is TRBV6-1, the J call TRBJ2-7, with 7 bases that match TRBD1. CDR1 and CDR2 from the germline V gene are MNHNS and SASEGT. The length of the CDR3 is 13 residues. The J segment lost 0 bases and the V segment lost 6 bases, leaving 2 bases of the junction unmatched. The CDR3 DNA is TGTGCCAGCAGCGGGACAGTCTCCTACGAGCAGTACTTC. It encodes CASSGTVSYEQYF.

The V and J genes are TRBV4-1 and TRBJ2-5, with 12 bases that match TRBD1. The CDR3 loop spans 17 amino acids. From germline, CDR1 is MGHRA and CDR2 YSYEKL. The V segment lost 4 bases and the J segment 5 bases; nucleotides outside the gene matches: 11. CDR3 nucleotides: TGCGCCAGCAGCCCAAAGGGACAGGGGGCGCCTGTTGAGACCCAGTACTTC. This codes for CASSPKGQGAPVETQYF.

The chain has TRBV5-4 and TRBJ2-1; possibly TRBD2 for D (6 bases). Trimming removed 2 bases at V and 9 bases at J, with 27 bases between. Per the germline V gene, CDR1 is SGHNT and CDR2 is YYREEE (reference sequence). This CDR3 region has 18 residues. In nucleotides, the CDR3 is TGTGCCAGCAGCTTTGGAGTGGCCGGGACTTCACTTGGAAGTGAGCAGTTCTTC. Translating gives CASSFGVAGTSLGSEQFF.

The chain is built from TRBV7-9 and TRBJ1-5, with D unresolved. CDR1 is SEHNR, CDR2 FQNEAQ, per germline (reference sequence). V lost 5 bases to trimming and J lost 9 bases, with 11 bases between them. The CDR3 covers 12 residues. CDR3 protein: CASSLGRGPQHF. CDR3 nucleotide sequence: TGTGCCAGCAGCCTTGGGCGGGGGCCCCAGCATTTT.

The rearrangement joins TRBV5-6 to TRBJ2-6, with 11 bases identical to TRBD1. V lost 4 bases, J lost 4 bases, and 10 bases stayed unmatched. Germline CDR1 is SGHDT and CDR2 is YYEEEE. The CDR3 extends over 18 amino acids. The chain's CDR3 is CASSESGTGGYGANVLTF. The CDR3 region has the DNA TGTGCCAGCAGCGAATCCGGGACAGGGGGTTACGGGGCCAACGTCCTGACTTTC. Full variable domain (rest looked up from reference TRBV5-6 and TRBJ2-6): DAGVTQSPTHLIKTRGQQVTLRCSPKSGHDTVSWYQQALGQGPQFIFQYYEEEERQRGNFPDRFSGHQFPNYSSELNVNALLLGDSALYLCASSESGTGGYGANVLTFGAGSRLTVL.

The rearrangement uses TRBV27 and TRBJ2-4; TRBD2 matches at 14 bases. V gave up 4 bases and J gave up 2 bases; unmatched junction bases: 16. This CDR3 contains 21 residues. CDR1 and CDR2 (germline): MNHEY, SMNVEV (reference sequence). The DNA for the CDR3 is TGTGCCAGCAGTTCCCTTCGCTCGACTAGCGGGAGGGCCAAGACCAAAAACATTCAGTACTTC. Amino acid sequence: CASSSLRSTSGRAKTKNIQYF.

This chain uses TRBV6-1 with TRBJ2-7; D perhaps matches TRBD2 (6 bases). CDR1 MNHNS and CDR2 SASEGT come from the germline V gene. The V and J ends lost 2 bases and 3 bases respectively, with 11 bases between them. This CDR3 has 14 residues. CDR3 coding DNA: TGTGCCAGCAGTGAACTCGGCGGGGTCTACGAGCAGTACTTC. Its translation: CASSELGGVYEQYF.

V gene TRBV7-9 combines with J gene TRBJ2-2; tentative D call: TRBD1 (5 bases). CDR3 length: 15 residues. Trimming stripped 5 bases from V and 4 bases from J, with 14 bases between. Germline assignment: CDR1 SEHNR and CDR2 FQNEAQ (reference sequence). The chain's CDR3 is CASSPGFRGTGELFF. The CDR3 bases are TGTGCCAGCAGCCCAGGGTTTAGGGGCACCGGGGAGCTGTTTTTT.

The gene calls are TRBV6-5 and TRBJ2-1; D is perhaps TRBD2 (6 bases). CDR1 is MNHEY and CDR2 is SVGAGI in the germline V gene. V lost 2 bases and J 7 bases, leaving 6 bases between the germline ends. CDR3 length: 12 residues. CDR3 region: CASSYGGNEQFF. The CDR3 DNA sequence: TGTGCCAGCAGTTACGGGGGGAATGAGCAGTTCTTC.

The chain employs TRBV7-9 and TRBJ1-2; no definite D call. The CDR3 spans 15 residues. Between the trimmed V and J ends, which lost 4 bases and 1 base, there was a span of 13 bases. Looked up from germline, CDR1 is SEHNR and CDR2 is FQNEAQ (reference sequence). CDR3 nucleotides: TGTGCCAGCAGCTACCGGGAAGAAGGTAACTATGGCTACACCTTC. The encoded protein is CASSYREEGNYGYTF.

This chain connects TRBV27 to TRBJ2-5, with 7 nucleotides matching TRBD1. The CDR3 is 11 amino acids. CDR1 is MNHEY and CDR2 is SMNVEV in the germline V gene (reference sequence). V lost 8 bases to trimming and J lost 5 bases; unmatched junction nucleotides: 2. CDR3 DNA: TGTGCCAGCGGCAGGGGGGAGACCCAGTACTTC. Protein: CASGRGETQYF.